These 6 T cell receptor beta chains originate from one sample sequenced in a study of cytomegalovirus exposure and HLA in healthy donors (TCRdb year 2017). The library was built by means of the immunoSEQ multiplex PCR assay. In its TCRdb copy, this immuneACCESS table keeps in-frame sequences only and misses some clones. Where compared with another copy, unresolved V genes explain less than half of these, and the others have no known cause. In this sample the table shows 150,000 to 200,000 clones, around nine tenths of which occur a single time. The ten biggest clones cover about 2.5% of the sample. Sequences were obtained from PBMCs. These receptors all stem from a man aged 18 to 29 in good health and CMV-seropositive.

The chain has TRBV14 and TRBJ2-7; TRBD1 matches 8 bases. The CDR3 is made up of 15 amino acids. Germline V CDR1 and CDR2: SGHDN, FVKESK. J gave up 3 bases and V 5 bases, and 9 bases lay outside the gene matches. CDR3 sequence reads: CASSGGTGGNYEQYF. DNA for the CDR3: TGTGCCAGCAGCGGGGGGACAGGAGGAAACTACGAGCAGTACTTC.

This chain's CDR3 is CASSSPGSYTEAFF. Here the CDR3 DNA reads TGTGCCAGCAGCTCCCCCGGGTCATACACTGAAGCTTTCTTT. The gene calls are TRBV7-2 and TRBJ1-1; no definite D call. Per the germline V gene, CDR1 is SGHTA and CDR2 is FQGNSA. V was pared by 4 bases and J by 3 bases, with 12 bases between. This CDR3 is 14 amino acids long.

This chain links TRBV6-4 with TRBJ1-5, with TRBD1 matching 7 bases. Germline V gives CDR1 MRHNA, CDR2 SNTAGT. The ends lost 9 bases at V and 6 bases at J; junction bases unmatched: 17. This CDR3 has 16 amino acids. The CDR3 sequence: CARPGQPLDPSQPQHF. CDR3 coding DNA: TGTGCCAGACCGGGACAGCCCCTAGATCCTTCTCAGCCCCAGCATTTT.

This chain joins TRBV5-8 and TRBJ1-3; no reliable D call. The CDR3 has 15 amino acids. Germline assignment: CDR1 SGHTS and CDR2 YDEGEE. Trimming pared 3 bases from V and 0 bases from J, leaving 10 bases between. The CDR3 sequence: CASSYRRSSGNTIYF. In DNA form, the CDR3 reads TGTGCCAGCAGCTACCGACGGAGCTCTGGAAACACCATATATTTT.

The chain employs TRBV21-1 and TRBJ1-5. TRBV21-1 has pseudogene status. The CDR3 is 15 residues long. The CDR3 bases are TGTGCCAGCTCCGGGAGTTGGACCCCATATCAGCCCCAGCATTTT. Translated: CASSGSWTPYQPQHF.

This clone has just one count. One junction end does not reproduce the germline sequence, and a read error may be involved. The genes are TRBV7-7 and TRBJ2-7; D ambiguous. This CDR3 is built from 13 residues. Germline V gives CDR1 SSHAT, CDR2 FNYEAQ (reference sequence). The DNA for the CDR3 is TGTGCTAGCAGCTTAGCCGAGGCAGATGAGCAGTACTTC. This encodes CASSLAEADEQYF.